Described below is a single T cell receptor beta chain sequence and its context. The data derive from a study of control samples from healthy donors and cancer patients. Assay used: immunoSEQ multiplex PCR; TCRdb lists only in-frame clones, some missing. Of some 140,000 clones listed, roughly 92% were seen once; the top ten hold about 11%. CDR1 and CDR2 from the germline V gene are LGHNT and FRNRAP. This CDR3 region has 17 residues. V was trimmed by 0 bases and J by 7 bases, leaving 20 bases between them. The V call is TRBV12-5, the J call TRBJ2-3, with a weak D call TRBD1 (6 bases). The sequenced material came from blood. This clonotype originated in a man between 25 and 39 years old in good health. The CDR3 DNA follows: TGTGCTAGTGGTTTGGTGATGGACAGAGAACGTTCGAATACGCAGTATTTT. As protein: CASGLVMDRERSNTQYF.